The 21 T cell receptor beta chains below come from one sample, sequenced in a study of blood T cell repertoires in COVID-19. The data were produced by immunoSEQ multiplex PCR, yet TCRdb's version contains in-frame clones alone and is incomplete. The repertoire holds 200,000 to 300,000 clones, with around 86% as singletons. The sequencing sample was made of PBMCs or T cells enriched from blood (not recorded which). Receptor source: a woman aged 35 to 49 with acute COVID-19.

This clone was found once. The rearrangement uses TRBV18 and TRBJ2-1; weak D call: TRBD2 (5 bases). CDR1 and CDR2 (germline): KGHSH, LQKENI. This CDR3 region has 14 residues. Between the trimmed V and J ends, which lost 3 bases and 10 bases, there was a span of 16 bases. The CDR3 DNA sequence: TGTGCCAGCTCACCCCGACTACCAGCCGGAGAGCAGTTCTTC. Its protein product is CASSPRLPAGEQFF.

The chain joins TRBV6-5 to TRBJ1-1; 7 nucleotides match TRBD1. J was trimmed by 3 bases and V by 5 bases; bases with no gene match: 6. This CDR3 region has 14 residues. CDR1 MNHEY and CDR2 SVGAGI come from the germline V gene. The CDR3 DNA is TGTGCCAGCAGTAAAAGAGGGACAGACACTGAAGCTTTCTTT. Translating gives CASSKRGTDTEAFF.

Concerning this clone itself: Different DNA sequences within this sample yield the same CDR3. The rearrangement links TRBV5-1 to TRBJ2-3, with D possibly being TRBD1 (6 bases). CDR3 length: 14 residues. V lost 3 bases and J 0 bases, leaving 8 bases between the germline ends. Germline V gene data show CDR1 as SGHRS and CDR2 as YFSETQ. The CDR3 DNA sequence: TGCGCCAGCAGCTCGGGACAAAGCACAGATACGCAGTATTTT. It specifies CASSSGQSTDTQYF.

The gene calls are TRBV11-2 and TRBJ2-3, with a tentative D call TRBD2 (6 bases). CDR3 length: 16 residues. The ends were cut back, 5 bases at V and 4 bases at J, with 19 bases in the middle. CDR1 SGHAT and CDR2 FQNNGV come from the germline V gene. CDR3 in DNA: TGTGCCAGCAGCCCCCGGCCGGGAGCTTCCGCAGATACGCAGTATTTT. This translates into CASSPRPGASADTQYF.

The chain joins TRBV29-1 to TRBJ1-2; a weak D match, TRBD1 (5 bases). Trimming cost V 6 bases and J 4 bases, with 15 bases left between them. CDR1 and CDR2 (germline): SQVTM, ANQGSEA. The CDR3 consists of 13 residues. For the CDR3, the DNA is TGCAGCGTCGGGACGGGGGTAGGCTATGGCTACACCTTC. Its protein is CSVGTGVGYGYTF.

J is TRBJ2-7 and V is TRBV5-1; D perhaps matches TRBD1 (5 bases). CDR1 and CDR2 (germline): SGHRS, YFSETQ. There are 13 residues in the CDR3. V lost 0 bases and J 1 base, leaving 5 bases between the germline ends. Written as DNA, the CDR3 is TGCGCCAGCAGCTTGGCAGGGTCCTACGAGCAGTACTTC. It is translated as CASSLAGSYEQYF.

The rearrangement links TRBV4-1 to TRBJ1-6; a weak D match, TRBD1 (5 bases). The V gene's germline CDR1 is MGHRA and CDR2 YSYEKL. V was trimmed by 1 base and J by 5 bases, leaving 12 bases between them. The CDR3 length is 16 residues. CDR3 sequence: CASSQAQGIDNSPLHF. CDR3 bases: TGCGCCAGCAGCCAAGCGCAGGGTATCGATAATTCACCCCTCCACTTT.

In its sample, this clone was seen a few times. The V call is TRBV3-1 (or the pseudogene TRBV3-2), the J call TRBJ2-3, with D perhaps TRBD1 (6 bases). Germline V lookup: CDR1 LGHDT, CDR2 YNNKEL (reference sequence). The CDR3 contains 14 residues. V was trimmed by 5 bases and J by 2 bases, leaving 11 bases between them. The CDR3 sequence is CASSSDSSTDTQYF. The CDR3 DNA is TGTGCCAGCAGCTCGGACAGTTCCACAGATACGCAGTATTTT.

This clone showed up just once. This chain joins TRBV7-9 and TRBJ1-1; the D gene is possibly TRBD1 (5 bases). The length of the CDR3 is 13 residues. The V end was cut by 0 bases, the J end by 4 bases, with 6 bases between. Germline lookup yields CDR1 SEHNR and CDR2 FQNEAQ (reference sequence). The CDR3 reads CASSLAGVTEAFF. CDR3 sequence (DNA): TGTGCCAGCAGCTTAGCAGGGGTCACTGAAGCTTTCTTT. Supplemented by reference TRBV7-9 and TRBJ1-1, the full variable domain reads DTGVSQNPRHKITKRGQNVTFRCDPISEHNRLYWYRQTLGQGPEFLTYFQNEAQLEKSRLLSDRFSAERPKGSFSTLEIQRTEQGDSAMYLCASSLAGVTEAFFGQGTRLTVV.

This clone showed up many times. The rearrangement joins TRBV6-5 to TRBJ2-3, with 7 bases that match TRBD1. The CDR3 loop spans 13 amino acids. Germline V gene lookup returns CDR1 MNHEY and CDR2 SVGAGI. Germline trimming cut 5 bases from V and 5 bases from J; bases unmatched to any gene: 4. The CDR3: CASSSAGGDTQYF. In DNA form, the CDR3 reads TGTGCCAGCAGTAGCGCAGGGGGAGATACGCAGTATTTT.

The chain employs TRBV2 and TRBJ1-2; D unclear. Germline V lookup: CDR1 SNHLY, CDR2 FYNNEI. The CDR3 length is 14 residues. Between the trimmed V and J ends, which lost 7 bases and 4 bases, there was a span of 16 bases. The chain's CDR3 is CASTGVTAFYGYTF. Here the CDR3 DNA reads TGTGCCAGCACCGGGGTCACCGCGTTCTATGGCTACACCTTC.

The rearrangement uses TRBV6-5 and TRBJ1-4, with D unclear. CDR1 and CDR2 from the germline V gene are MNHEY and SVGAGI. The CDR3 length is 14 residues. V gave up 7 bases and J gave up 10 bases, with 19 bases separating them. CDR3 coding DNA: TGTGCCAGCACCGACACACTGAGCGGAGGAAAACTGTTTTTT. Translating it yields CASTDTLSGGKLFF.

The rearrangement links TRBV24-1 to TRBJ1-5; D is unclear. V dropped 3 bases and J dropped 1 base, with 12 bases sitting between them. Germline CDR1 is KGHDR and CDR2 is SFDVKD. This CDR3 comprises 16 residues. CDR3: CATSDMRIWSNQPQHF. As DNA, the CDR3 is TGTGCCACCAGTGATATGAGGATATGGAGCAATCAGCCCCAGCATTTT.

The rearrangement uses TRBV11-1 and TRBJ2-2, with 9 bases lining up with TRBD2. Trimming cost V 2 bases and J 7 bases; bases outside gene matches: 8. The CDR3 has 16 amino acids. CDR1 SGHAT and CDR2 FQDESV come from the germline V gene (reference sequence). CDR3 sequence (DNA): TGTGCCAGCAGCTTAAACGCGGGAGGGCCCGGCGGGGAGCTGTTTTTT. Translated: CASSLNAGGPGGELFF.

The V and J genes are TRBV27 and TRBJ2-7, with TRBD2 as a possible D gene (6 bases). The V gene's germline CDR1 is MNHEY and CDR2 SMNVEV (reference sequence). The CDR3 has 15 residues. With 3 bases removed from V and 4 bases from J, the gap between germline ends came to 16 bases. DNA of the CDR3: TGTGCCAGCAGTTTGGGAGGCCAGGTACCTTACGAGCAGTACTTC. Protein product: CASSLGGQVPYEQYF.

The chain recombines TRBV5-4 with TRBJ1-4; D is undetermined. This CDR3 is built from 14 residues. Trimming stripped 1 base from V and 8 bases from J, with 12 bases between. Germline CDR1 SGHNT, CDR2 YYREEE (reference sequence). The CDR3 DNA follows: TGTGCCAGCAGCTTGAAGCCGGGAGGGGAAAAACTGTTTTTT. Translating it yields CASSLKPGGEKLFF.

The chain uses TRBV27 and TRBJ1-1; D possibly corresponds to TRBD1 (5 bases). Between the trimmed V and J ends, which lost 7 bases and 5 bases, there was a span of 23 bases. This CDR3 region has 16 residues. Germline CDR1 reads MNHEY; CDR2 reads SMNVEV (reference sequence). Written as DNA, the CDR3 is TGTGCCAGCACCCGTATTGCCTTTGGGGCAGGGACTGAAGCTTTCTTT. It encodes CASTRIAFGAGTEAFF.

V gene TRBV2 combines with J gene TRBJ2-1; a possible D gene is TRBD2 (5 bases). The ends were cut back, 4 bases at V and 7 bases at J, with 17 bases in the middle. Germline CDR1 reads SNHLY; CDR2 reads FYNNEI. The CDR3 spans 15 residues. CDR3 nucleotides: TGTGCCAGCAGTGTAGGGAGAGATCCTAGGAATGAGCAGTTCTTC. It yields the protein CASSVGRDPRNEQFF.

The chain uses TRBV19 and TRBJ1-5; D is undetermined. The germline gives CDR1 LNHDA, CDR2 SQIVND (reference sequence). The CDR3 covers 13 residues. Trimming removed 3 bases from V and 7 bases from J, with 10 bases in between. The CDR3 nucleotides are TGTGCCAGTAGTATGAGCGTGCCCCAGCCCCAGCATTTT. This encodes CASSMSVPQPQHF.

This chain joins TRBV5-6 and TRBJ2-2, with 8 bases matching TRBD1. This CDR3 is built from 17 residues. Germline V CDR1 and CDR2: SGHDT, YYEEEE. Trimming took 6 bases from V and 6 from J; bases not matched to a gene: 16. This CDR3 is CASTTIYDRGGAGELFF. CDR3 DNA: TGTGCCAGCACCACTATTTACGACAGGGGTGGGGCCGGGGAGCTGTTTTTT.

V gene TRBV6-5 combines with J gene TRBJ1-6; TRBD1 matches 8 bases. Trimming cost V 2 bases and J 7 bases; bases outside gene matches: 4. The CDR3 runs to 15 residues. CDR1 and CDR2 from the germline V gene are MNHEY and SVGAGI. In DNA form, the CDR3 reads TGTGCCAGCAGTTACCCCCCAGGGGGCAATTCACCCCTCCACTTT. Residues: CASSYPPGGNSPLHF.